This T cell receptor (beta chain) was identified in a study of CD8+CD57+ T cells in acquired aplastic anemia. Study-wide context: Sorting CD4+ and CD8+ cells gave DNA averaging about 3.1 ug. CD4+ cell libraries from healthy donors averaged about 10.8 million reads. Points from the study as a whole: Common to patients and controls were 25 to 30 CD8+ CDR3 sequences. Patients showed no significant difference from controls in CD8+ Simpson's diversity.

The CDR3 is 16 residues long. Germline V gives CDR1 SGHVS, CDR2 FQNEAQ. Trimming pared 1 base from V and 4 bases from J, leaving 14 bases between. This clonotype was seen many times. The antigen remains unidentified. The study profiled TCR beta VDJ and CDR3 using genomic DNA as template. Using its own MiXCR run on the reads, TCRdb lists one record per CDR3 protein. The data show more than 45,000 distinct CDR3 sequences, 55% to 75% seen once. This chain links TRBV7-8 with TRBJ2-1, with D perhaps TRBD2 (5 bases). The clonotype was recovered from a human donor in good health, serving as a control. Sequencing was performed on sorted CD4+, CD8+, or CD8+CD57+ T cells (not recorded which) from PBMCs. CDR3: CASSLGTPGDYNEQFF. Here the CDR3 DNA reads TGTGCCAGCAGCTTAGGCACCCCCGGGGATTACAATGAGCAGTTCTTC.